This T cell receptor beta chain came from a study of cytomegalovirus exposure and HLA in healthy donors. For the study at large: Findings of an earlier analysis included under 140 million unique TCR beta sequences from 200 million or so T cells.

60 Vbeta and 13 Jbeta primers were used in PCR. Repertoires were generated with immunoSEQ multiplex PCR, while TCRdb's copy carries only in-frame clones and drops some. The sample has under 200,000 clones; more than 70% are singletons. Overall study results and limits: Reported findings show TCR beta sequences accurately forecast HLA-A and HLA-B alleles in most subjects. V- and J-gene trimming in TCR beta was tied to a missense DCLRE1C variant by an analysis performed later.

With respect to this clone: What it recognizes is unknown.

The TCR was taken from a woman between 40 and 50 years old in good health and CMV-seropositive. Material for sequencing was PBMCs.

CDR3 in amino acids: CASSLTSSGNTIYF. CDR3 DNA sequence: TGTGCCAGCAGTTTGACATCCTCTGGAAACACCATATATTTT. The chain recombines TRBV27 with TRBJ1-3, with D unresolved. V lost 3 bases and J lost 0, with 6 bases in between. CDR3 length equals 14 residues. Germline CDR1 and CDR2: MNHEY and SMNVEV (reference sequence).